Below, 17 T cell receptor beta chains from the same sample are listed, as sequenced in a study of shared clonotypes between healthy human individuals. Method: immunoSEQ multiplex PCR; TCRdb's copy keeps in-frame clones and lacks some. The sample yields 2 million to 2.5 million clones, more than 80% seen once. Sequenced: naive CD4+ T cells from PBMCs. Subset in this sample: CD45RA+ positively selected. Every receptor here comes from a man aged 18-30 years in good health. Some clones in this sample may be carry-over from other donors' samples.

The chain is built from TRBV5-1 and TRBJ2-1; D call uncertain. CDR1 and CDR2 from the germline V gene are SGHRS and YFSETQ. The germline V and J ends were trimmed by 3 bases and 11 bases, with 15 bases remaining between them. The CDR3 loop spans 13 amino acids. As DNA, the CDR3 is TGCGCCAGCAGCTCGCTGCGGAGCGCTCAGCAGTTCTTC. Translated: CASSSLRSAQQFF.

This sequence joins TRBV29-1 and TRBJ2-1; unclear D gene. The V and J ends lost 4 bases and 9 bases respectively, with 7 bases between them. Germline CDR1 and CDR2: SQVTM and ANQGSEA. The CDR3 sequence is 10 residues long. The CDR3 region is CSVAMSEQFF. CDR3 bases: TGCAGCGTTGCCATGAGTGAGCAGTTCTTC.

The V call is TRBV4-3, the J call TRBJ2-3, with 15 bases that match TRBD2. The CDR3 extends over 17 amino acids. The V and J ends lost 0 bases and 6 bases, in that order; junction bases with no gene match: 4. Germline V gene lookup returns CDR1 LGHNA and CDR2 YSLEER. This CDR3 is CASSQDGLAGGPDTQYF. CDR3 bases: TGCGCCAGCAGCCAAGACGGACTAGCGGGAGGGCCGGATACGCAGTATTTT.

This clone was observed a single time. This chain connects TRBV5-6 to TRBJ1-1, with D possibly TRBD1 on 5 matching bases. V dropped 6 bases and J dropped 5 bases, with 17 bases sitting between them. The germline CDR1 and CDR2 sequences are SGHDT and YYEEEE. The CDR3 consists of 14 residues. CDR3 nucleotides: TGTGCCAGCACCTACCAGGGACGCGAGACTGAAGCTTTCTTT. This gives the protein CASTYQGRETEAFF.

The CDR3 sequence: CASSGGGQSETQYF. CDR3 in DNA: TGCGCCAGCAGCGGCGGGGGGCAATCTGAGACCCAGTACTTC. The chain links TRBV5-1 to TRBJ2-5, with 8 positions matching TRBD2. V shed 4 bases and J 5 bases; nucleotides not matched to a gene: 7. Per germline, CDR1 SGHRS and CDR2 YFSETQ. CDR3 length equals 14 residues.

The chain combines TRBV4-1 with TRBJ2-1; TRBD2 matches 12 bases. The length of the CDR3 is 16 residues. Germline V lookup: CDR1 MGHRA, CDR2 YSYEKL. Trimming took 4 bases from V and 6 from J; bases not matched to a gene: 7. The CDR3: CASSLRLAGAVNEQFF. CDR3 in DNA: TGCGCCAGCAGCCTCCGACTAGCGGGGGCAGTCAATGAGCAGTTCTTC.

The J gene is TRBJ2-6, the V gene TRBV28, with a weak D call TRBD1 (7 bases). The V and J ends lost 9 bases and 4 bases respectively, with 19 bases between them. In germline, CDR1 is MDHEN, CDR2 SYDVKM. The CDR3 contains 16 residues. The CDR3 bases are TGTGCCAGTCCCAGGGGGGACCCTCAAGGGGCCAACGTCCTGACTTTC. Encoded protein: CASPRGDPQGANVLTF.

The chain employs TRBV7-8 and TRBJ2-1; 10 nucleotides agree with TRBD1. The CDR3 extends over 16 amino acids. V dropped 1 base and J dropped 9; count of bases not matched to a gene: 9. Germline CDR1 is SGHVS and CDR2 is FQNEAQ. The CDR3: CASSLVYRTGGSEQFF. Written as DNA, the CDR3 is TGTGCCAGCAGCTTAGTTTACAGGACAGGGGGTAGTGAGCAGTTCTTC.

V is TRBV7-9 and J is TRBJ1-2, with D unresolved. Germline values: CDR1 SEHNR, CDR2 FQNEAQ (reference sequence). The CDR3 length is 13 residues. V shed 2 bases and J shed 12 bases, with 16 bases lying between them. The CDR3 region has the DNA TGTGCCAGCAGCTTAAGGCTCGAGGCAGATCACACCTTC. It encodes CASSLRLEADHTF.

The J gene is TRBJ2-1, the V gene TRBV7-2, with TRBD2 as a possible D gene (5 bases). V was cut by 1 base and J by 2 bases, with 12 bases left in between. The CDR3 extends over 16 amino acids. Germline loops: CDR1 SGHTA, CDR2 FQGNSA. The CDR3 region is CASSLGLALTYNEQFF. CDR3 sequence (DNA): TGTGCCAGCAGCTTAGGCCTAGCTTTAACCTACAATGAGCAGTTCTTC.

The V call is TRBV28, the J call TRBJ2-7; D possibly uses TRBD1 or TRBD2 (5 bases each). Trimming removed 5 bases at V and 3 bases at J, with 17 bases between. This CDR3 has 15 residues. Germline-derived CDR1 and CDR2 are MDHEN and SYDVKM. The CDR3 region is CASSPGTAVYYEQYF. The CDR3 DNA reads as TGTGCCAGCAGTCCCGGGACGGCGGTTTACTACGAGCAGTACTTC.

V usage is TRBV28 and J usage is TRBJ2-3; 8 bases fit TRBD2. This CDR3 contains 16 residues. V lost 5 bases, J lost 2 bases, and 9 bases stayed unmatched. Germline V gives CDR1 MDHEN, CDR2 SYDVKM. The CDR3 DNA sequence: TGTGCCAGCAGTCCGTTAGGTAGCGGGAACACAGATACGCAGTATTTT. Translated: CASSPLGSGNTDTQYF.

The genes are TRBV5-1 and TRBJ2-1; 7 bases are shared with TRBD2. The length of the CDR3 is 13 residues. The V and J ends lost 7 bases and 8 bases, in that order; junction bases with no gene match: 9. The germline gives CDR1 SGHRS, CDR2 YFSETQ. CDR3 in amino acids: CASPVQGGDEQFF. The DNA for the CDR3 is TGCGCCAGCCCCGTCCAGGGAGGGGATGAGCAGTTCTTC.

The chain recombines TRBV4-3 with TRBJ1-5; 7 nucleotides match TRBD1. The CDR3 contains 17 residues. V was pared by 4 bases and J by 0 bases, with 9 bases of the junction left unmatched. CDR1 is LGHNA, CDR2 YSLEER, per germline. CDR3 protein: CASSPGTVPYSNQPQHF. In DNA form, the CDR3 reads TGCGCCAGCAGCCCCGGGACAGTTCCTTATAGCAATCAGCCCCAGCATTTT.

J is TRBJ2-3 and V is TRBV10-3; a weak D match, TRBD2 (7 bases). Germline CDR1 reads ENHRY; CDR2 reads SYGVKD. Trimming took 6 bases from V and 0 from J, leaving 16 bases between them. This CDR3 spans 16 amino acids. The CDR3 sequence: CAIRQWGGGSTDTQYF. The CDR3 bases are TGTGCCATCAGACAATGGGGGGGCGGGAGCACAGATACGCAGTATTTT.

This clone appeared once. CDR3 nucleotide sequence: TGCGCCAGCAGTGCCGGGACAGGGGGCCTCTTACCACCTCTGGACGGGGCGAACTATGGCTACACCTTC. It yields the protein CASSAGTGGLLPPLDGANYGYTF. The rearrangement links TRBV10-2 to TRBJ1-2, with TRBD1 matching over 12 bases. The CDR3 is 23 amino acids. Trimming removed 4 bases from V and 2 bases from J; junction bases left unmatched: 26. Germline CDR1 reads WSHSY; CDR2 reads SAAADI.

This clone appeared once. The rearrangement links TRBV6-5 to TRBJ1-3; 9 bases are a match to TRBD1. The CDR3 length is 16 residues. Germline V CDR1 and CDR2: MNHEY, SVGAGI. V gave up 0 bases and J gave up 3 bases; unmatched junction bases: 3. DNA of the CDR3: TGTGCCAGCAGTTACTCCCGGGACAGGGTTGGAAACACCATATATTTT. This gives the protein CASSYSRDRVGNTIYF.